Below are 29 T cell receptor beta chains sequenced from a single sample in a study of shared clonotypes between healthy human individuals. It was CD45RO-negative cells, positively selected for CCR7, that made up naive CD8 cells, with terminally differentiated effector memory CD45RA+ cells excluded. This table comes from immunoSEQ multiplex PCR, and its TCRdb copy is limited to in-frame clones, with some not included. The sample lists about 2 million clones, just under 95% occurring once. The sequencing input was naive CD8+ T cells sorted from blood. These receptor sequences come from a young man in good health.

This chain connects TRBV11-2 to TRBJ2-4, with TRBD1 matching over 9 bases. Germline V gene sequence: CDR1 SGHAT, CDR2 FQNNGV. The CDR3 is 14 amino acids. V dropped 5 bases and J dropped 7; count of bases not matched to a gene: 6. For the CDR3, the DNA is TGTGCCAGCAGCCTGGGACAGGGTGTCAACATTCAGTACTTC. Its translation is CASSLGQGVNIQYF.

The rearrangement uses TRBV28 and TRBJ2-7; no reliable D call. Germline V lookup: CDR1 MDHEN, CDR2 SYDVKM. V shed 3 bases and J shed 3 bases, with 9 bases lying between them. This CDR3 has 13 residues. DNA for the CDR3: TGTGCCAGCAGTTTTGGGGTGGGCTACGAGCAGTACTTC. Translation: CASSFGVGYEQYF.

The chain joins TRBV28 to TRBJ2-3; 9 bases are shared with TRBD1. The CDR3 is made up of 16 amino acids. V lost 0 bases, J lost 6 bases, and 7 bases stayed unmatched. Germline V gene sequence: CDR1 MDHEN, CDR2 SYDVKM. CDR3 protein: CASSLWTGGLQDTQYF. The CDR3 nucleotides are TGTGCCAGCAGTTTATGGACAGGGGGTCTTCAGGATACGCAGTATTTT.

Concerning this clone itself: This specimen includes other DNA sequences encoding the same CDR3. The chain recombines TRBV4-1 with TRBJ1-1; D unclear. Trimming pared 0 bases from V and 1 base from J, leaving 6 bases between. This CDR3 has 14 amino acids. Germline loops: CDR1 MGHRA, CDR2 YSYEKL. The CDR3 reads CASSQDPENTEAFF. Here the CDR3 DNA reads TGCGCCAGCAGCCAAGACCCAGAGAACACTGAAGCTTTCTTT.

This clone was seen just once. The V gene is TRBV7-9, the J gene TRBJ2-5; D gene ambiguous. Germline CDR1 SEHNR, CDR2 FQNEAQ (reference sequence). The CDR3 is made up of 15 amino acids. The V end lost 5 bases, the J end lost 1 base, and 14 bases lay between the germline ends. The chain's CDR3 is CASSHPLRTQETQYF. DNA for the CDR3: TGTGCCAGCAGCCACCCGCTGCGGACCCAAGAGACCCAGTACTTC.

With respect to this clone: The junction differs from germline at one of its ends, possibly a read error. This chain connects TRBV7-2 to TRBJ1-5; tentative D call: TRBD1 (6 bases). Germline CDR1 is SGHTA and CDR2 is FQGNSA. CDR3 length: 13 amino acids. The CDR3 sequence: CVSSLRQDQPQHF. CDR3 in DNA: TGTGTCAGCAGCTTACGACAGGATCAGCCCCAGCATTTT.

Comment on this clone: The same CDR3 can be traced to other DNA sequences in this sample. The CDR3 bases are TGTGCCAGCAGCTTAGAACTAGCCCCCGGGGAGCTGTTTTTT. Translating it yields CASSLELAPGELFF. The rearrangement joins TRBV7-9 to TRBJ2-2; D possibly corresponds to TRBD2 (6 bases). Germline CDR1 SEHNR, CDR2 FQNEAQ (reference sequence). The ends were cut back, 1 base at V and 6 bases at J, with 9 bases in the middle. This CDR3 is built from 14 residues.

With respect to this clone: Mismatch with germline at one junction end may stem from a read error. This sample also contains other DNA sequences that code for the same CDR3. The chain links TRBV6-1 to TRBJ2-7, with D maybe TRBD1 (5 bases). Germline CDR1 and CDR2: MNHNS and SASEGT. CDR3 length equals 13 residues. CDR3 bases: TGTGCCAGCAGCGAAGGGGTTTCGTACGAGCAGTACTTC. Protein product: CASSEGVSYEQYF.

V usage is TRBV5-1 and J usage is TRBJ2-1, with 7 bases identical to TRBD2. With V trimmed by 6 bases and J by 4 bases, 7 bases remained unmatched. The germline V gene has CDR1 SGHRS and CDR2 YFSETQ. CDR3 length equals 14 residues. The CDR3 nucleotides read TGCGCCAGCACGGCGGGGGTCCTTTACAATGAGCAGTTCTTC. Amino acid sequence: CASTAGVLYNEQFF.

This clone was seen a single time. V is TRBV4-1 and J is TRBJ2-7, with a weak D call TRBD2 (6 bases). Germline-derived CDR1 and CDR2 are MGHRA and YSYEKL. The CDR3 has 14 residues. V lost 1 base to trimming and J lost 7 bases, with 14 bases between them. The CDR3 coding sequence is TGCGCCAGCAGCCAAGCATCGAGCGGGTGGGAGCAGTACTTC. Amino acids: CASSQASSGWEQYF.

This chain links TRBV18 with TRBJ2-7; perhaps D is TRBD1 or TRBD2 (5 bases each). This CDR3 is built from 15 residues. Per the germline V gene, CDR1 is KGHSH and CDR2 is LQKENI. The V end was cut by 2 bases, the J end by 4 bases, with 15 bases between. The DNA for the CDR3 is TGTGCCAGCTCACCAGAGGGGCCGGGCGGGTACGAGCAGTACTTC. It encodes CASSPEGPGGYEQYF.

The chain recombines TRBV2 with TRBJ2-7; 8 bases match TRBD2. This CDR3 is 13 amino acids long. The ends lost 9 bases at V and 5 bases at J; junction bases unmatched: 9. Germline CDR1 and CDR2: SNHLY and FYNNEI. The CDR3 spells CARDGAGDHEQYF. In DNA, the CDR3 is TGTGCCAGGGATGGAGCGGGGGACCACGAGCAGTACTTC.

The DNA of the CDR3 is TGTGCCACCAGCAGAGATCTTTTTGTTCTTGGGGTTAATTCACCCCTCCACTTT. Protein sequence: CATSRDLFVLGVNSPLHF. This sequence joins TRBV15 and TRBJ1-6; D ambiguous. CDR1 and CDR2 (germline): LNHNV, YYDKDF (reference sequence). The CDR3 totals 18 residues. The germline V and J ends were trimmed by 0 bases and 6 bases, with 18 bases remaining between them.

The chain has TRBV7-9 and TRBJ2-1; 8 nucleotides align to TRBD2. Trimming cost V 5 bases and J 8 bases; bases outside gene matches: 14. Per the germline V gene, CDR1 is SEHNR and CDR2 is FQNEAQ (reference sequence). This CDR3 comprises 16 residues. The CDR3 reads CASSPYSAGAPHEQFF. The DNA for the CDR3 is TGTGCCAGCAGCCCGTACTCAGCGGGGGCCCCCCATGAGCAGTTCTTC. The full variable domain, completed using reference TRBV7-9 and TRBJ2-1, is DTGVSQNPRHKITKRGQNVTFRCDPISEHNRLYWYRQTLGQGPEFLTYFQNEAQLEKSRLLSDRFSAERPKGSFSTLEIQRTEQGDSAMYLCASSPYSAGAPHEQFFGPGTRLTVL.

This chain uses TRBV7-9 with TRBJ1-2; 8 nucleotides agree with TRBD1. In germline, CDR1 is SEHNR, CDR2 FQNEAQ (reference sequence). The CDR3 runs 14 residues. After removal of 3 bases from V and 3 bases from J, the junction contained 3 bases not matched to a gene. The CDR3 DNA follows: TGTGCCAGCAGCTTTTTGGACAGGGACTATGGCTACACCTTC. Encoded protein: CASSFLDRDYGYTF.

V is TRBV28 and J is TRBJ1-5; D is perhaps TRBD1 (6 bases). Between the trimmed V and J ends, which lost 6 bases and 3 bases, there was a span of 15 bases. CDR1 and CDR2 from the germline V gene are MDHEN and SYDVKM. The CDR3 is 15 amino acids. As DNA, the CDR3 is TGTGCCAGCAGCCAAGACAGGAGCCTCAATCAGCCCCAGCATTTT. Its protein is CASSQDRSLNQPQHF.

V and J are TRBV9 and TRBJ2-2; the match to TRBD2 covers 8 bases. With V trimmed by 3 bases and J by 4 bases, 8 bases remained unmatched. This CDR3 is 16 amino acids long. The V gene's germline CDR1 is SGDLS and CDR2 YYNGEE. The CDR3 region is CASSDISGEFTGELFF. DNA of the CDR3: TGTGCCAGCAGCGACATTAGCGGGGAGTTCACCGGGGAGCTGTTTTTT.

This chain joins TRBV19 and TRBJ2-1; no reliable D call. Trimming pared 3 bases from V and 7 bases from J, leaving 7 bases between. CDR3 length equals 12 residues. Germline CDR1 is LNHDA and CDR2 is SQIVND (reference sequence). CDR3 nucleotide sequence: TGTGCCAGTAGTATGGATAGAAATGAGCAGTTCTTC. It is translated as CASSMDRNEQFF.

CDR3 in DNA: TGTGCCAGCAGCTGGGGGAACGTCGTCGAGCAGTACTTC. The encoded protein is CASSWGNVVEQYF. V and J are TRBV5-6 and TRBJ2-7; D is perhaps TRBD1 or TRBD2 (5 bases each). The CDR3 is made up of 13 amino acids. Germline-derived CDR1 and CDR2 are SGHDT and YYEEEE. The germline V and J ends were trimmed by 3 bases and 6 bases, with 13 bases remaining between them.

The rearrangement uses TRBV5-6 and TRBJ2-3, with D unclear. V was pared by 5 bases and J by 8 bases, with 18 bases between. Per germline, CDR1 SGHDT and CDR2 YYEEEE. This CDR3 has 14 amino acids. CDR3 DNA: TGTGCCAGCAGTTCCGGCCCCCTCTGGGGTACGCAGTATTTT. Its protein is CASSSGPLWGTQYF.

V is TRBV7-8 and J is TRBJ2-3; 11 positions agree with TRBD2. The germline V gene encodes CDR1 SGHVS and CDR2 FQNEAQ. There are 17 residues in the CDR3. V lost 7 bases and J lost 3; bases outside the gene matches: 12. Here the CDR3 DNA reads TGTGCCAGCAAGTTCGAACTAGCGGGAGTAGTGACAGATACGCAGTATTTT. Its translation is CASKFELAGVVTDTQYF.

The chain links TRBV4-1 to TRBJ2-3; D remains ambiguous. Trimming cost V 0 bases and J 1 base, with 14 bases left between them. This CDR3 region has 17 residues. In germline, CDR1 is MGHRA, CDR2 YSYEKL. The CDR3 nucleotides are TGCGCCAGCAGCCAAGAATTGGCGGTCGAGGGCACAGATACGCAGTATTTT. Its translation is CASSQELAVEGTDTQYF.

CDR3 nucleotides: TGTGCCAGCAGTTACTCAGAGGGGACGGACTACGAGCAGTACTTC. Protein sequence: CASSYSEGTDYEQYF. The chain has TRBV6-5 and TRBJ2-7, with D perhaps matching TRBD1 or TRBD2 (5 bases each). Germline CDR1 reads MNHEY; CDR2 reads SVGAGI. CDR3 length: 15 amino acids. Trimming shortened V by 0 bases and J by 3 bases, and 12 bases separated the two germline ends.

V gene TRBV7-8 combines with J gene TRBJ1-5, with D perhaps matching TRBD1 (5 bases). Germline V gene lookup returns CDR1 SGHVS and CDR2 FQNEAQ. V lost 4 bases to trimming and J lost 1 base, with 5 bases between them. The CDR3 extends over 13 amino acids. The CDR3 nucleotides read TGTGCCAGCAGCTGGGGGAGCAATCAGCCCCAGCATTTT. Translating it yields CASSWGSNQPQHF.

The chain combines TRBV4-3 with TRBJ1-4, with no clear D. V dropped 4 bases and J dropped 14 bases, with 17 bases sitting between them. CDR3 length equals 13 residues. Germline CDR1 is LGHNA and CDR2 is YSLEER. Here the CDR3 reads CASSLGTGSVLFF. In DNA form, the CDR3 reads TGCGCCAGCAGCCTAGGAACGGGGTCTGTTCTGTTTTTT.

The DNA for the CDR3 is TGTGCCAGCACCGCCGGGACAGGGGTCGACGAGCAGTACTTC. It translates to CASTAGTGVDEQYF. The rearrangement links TRBV5-6 to TRBJ2-7; 10 bases line up with TRBD1. V lost 6 bases to trimming and J lost 5 bases; unmatched junction nucleotides: 8. Germline CDR1 SGHDT, CDR2 YYEEEE. This CDR3 is 14 amino acids long. Supplemented by reference TRBV5-6 and TRBJ2-7, the full variable domain reads DAGVTQSPTHLIKTRGQQVTLRCSPKSGHDTVSWYQQALGQGPQFIFQYYEEEERQRGNFPDRFSGHQFPNYSSELNVNALLLGDSALYLCASTAGTGVDEQYFGPGTRLTVT.

V gene TRBV27 combines with J gene TRBJ2-1, with 12 bases that match TRBD2. Trimming at V came to 5 bases and at J to 7 bases, leaving 12 bases not matched to a gene. The CDR3 extends over 17 amino acids. Germline CDR1 reads MNHEY; CDR2 reads SMNVEV (reference sequence). CDR3 bases: TGTGCCAGCAGTCTCTCTTCTAGCGGGAGGGCTTATAATGAGCAGTTCTTC. This translates into CASSLSSSGRAYNEQFF.

V and J are TRBV4-3 and TRBJ1-1; D unclear. This CDR3 region has 13 residues. Germline CDR1 reads LGHNA; CDR2 reads YSLEER. Trimming pared 0 bases from V and 3 bases from J, leaving 5 bases between. The DNA of the CDR3 is TGCGCCAGCAGCCAAGATCTTGACACTGAAGCTTTCTTT. Translation gives CASSQDLDTEAFF.

This rearrangement joins TRBV6-5 to TRBJ2-3; D may be TRBD2 (6 bases). CDR3 length: 16 residues. Germline-derived CDR1 and CDR2 are MNHEY and SVGAGI. V lost 0 bases to trimming and J lost 0 bases, with 10 bases between them. The CDR3 region is CASSYSSTSSTDTQYF. CDR3 in DNA: TGTGCCAGCAGTTACTCGAGCACTAGCAGCACAGATACGCAGTATTTT.